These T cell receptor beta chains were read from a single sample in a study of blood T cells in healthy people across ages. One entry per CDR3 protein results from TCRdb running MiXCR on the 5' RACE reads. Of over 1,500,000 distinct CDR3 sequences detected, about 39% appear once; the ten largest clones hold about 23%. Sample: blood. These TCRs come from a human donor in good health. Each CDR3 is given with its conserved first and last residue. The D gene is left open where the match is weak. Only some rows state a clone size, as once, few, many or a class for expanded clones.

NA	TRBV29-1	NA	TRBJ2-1	TGCAGCGTTGGTTATCGACAGGAATATTCCTACAATGAGCAGTTCTTC	CSVGYRQEYSYNEQFF
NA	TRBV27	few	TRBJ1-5	TGTGCCAGCAGTCCACAGATTGCGCCGAATCAGCCCCAGCATTTT	CASSPQIAPNQPQHF
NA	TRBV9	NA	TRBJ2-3	TGTGCCGGCAGCGCAACACTGATTATCGATACGCAGTATTTT	CAGSATLIIDTQYF
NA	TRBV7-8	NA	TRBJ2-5	TGTGCCAGCAGCTTACTGGATACAGGGACCCAGTACTTC	CASSLLDTGTQYF
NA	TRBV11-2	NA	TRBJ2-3	TGTGCCAGCAGTAACGACAGGAGCACAGATACGCAGTATTTT	CASSNDRSTDTQYF
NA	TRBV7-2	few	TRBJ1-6	TGTGCCAGCAGCTTAGGCGGGGGGGATTCACCCCTCCACTTT	CASSLGGGDSPLHF
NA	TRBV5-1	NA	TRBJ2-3	TGCGCCAGCAGGCATACATCAGATACGCAGTATTTT	CASRHTSDTQYF
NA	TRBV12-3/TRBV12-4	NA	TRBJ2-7	TGTGCCAGCAGTACGGAGTCCTACGAGCAGTACTTC	CASSTESYEQYF
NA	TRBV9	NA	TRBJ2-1	TGTGCCAGCAGCGTAGTAACCGGGGGTCCCTACAATGAGCAGTTCTTC	CASSVVTGGPYNEQFF
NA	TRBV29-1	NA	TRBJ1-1	TGCAGCGTGGGGACTGCCCAAATGACTGAAGCTTTCTTT	CSVGTAQMTEAFF
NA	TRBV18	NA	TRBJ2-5	TGTGCCAGCTCACCACCTTCCCGGATGGGGGAGACCCAGTACTTC	CASSPPSRMGETQYF
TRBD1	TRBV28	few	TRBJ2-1	TGTGCCAGCACCATCGGGGACAGGGTTTTGAATGAGCAGTTCTTC	CASTIGDRVLNEQFF
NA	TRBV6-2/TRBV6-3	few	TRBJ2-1	TGTGCCAGCAGTTCTAAATACGGGACACCTTACTACAATGAGCAGTTCTTC	CASSSKYGTPYYNEQFF
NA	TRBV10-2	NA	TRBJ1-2	TGCGCCAGCAGCGAAAACACGGCTGGCTACACCTTC	CASSENTAGYTF
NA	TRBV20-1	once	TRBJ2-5	TGCAGTGCTCAGAGAGACAAGCTCCAAGAGACCCAGTACTTC	CSAQRDKLQETQYF
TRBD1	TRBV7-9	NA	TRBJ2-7	TGTGCCAGCAGCCCCGGACAGGGGTGGTACGAGCAGTACTTC	CASSPGQGWYEQYF
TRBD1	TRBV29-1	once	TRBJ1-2	TGCAGCGTTGAAGAACTGACAGGGACTGGCTACACCTTC	CSVEELTGTGYTF
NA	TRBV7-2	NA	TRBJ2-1	TGTGCCACCCCAGGAGACTCCCTCTACAATGAGCAGTTCTTC	CATPGDSLYNEQFF
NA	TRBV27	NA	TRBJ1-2	TGTGCCAGCAGACCTGGTGGGGGGAGCTCTGGCTACACCTTC	CASRPGGGSSGYTF
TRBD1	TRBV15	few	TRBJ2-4	TGTGCCACCAGCAGAGATCGGACAGGGGAGAACATTCAGTACTTC	CATSRDRTGENIQYF
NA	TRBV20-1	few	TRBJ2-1	TGCAGTGCTAGGGGCGGGGGCATCTACAATGAGCAGTTCTTC	CSARGGGIYNEQFF
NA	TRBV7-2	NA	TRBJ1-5	TGTGCCAGCAGCCGGTCGTTGTTAGGGGCTCAGCCCCAGCATTTT	CASSRSLLGAQPQHF